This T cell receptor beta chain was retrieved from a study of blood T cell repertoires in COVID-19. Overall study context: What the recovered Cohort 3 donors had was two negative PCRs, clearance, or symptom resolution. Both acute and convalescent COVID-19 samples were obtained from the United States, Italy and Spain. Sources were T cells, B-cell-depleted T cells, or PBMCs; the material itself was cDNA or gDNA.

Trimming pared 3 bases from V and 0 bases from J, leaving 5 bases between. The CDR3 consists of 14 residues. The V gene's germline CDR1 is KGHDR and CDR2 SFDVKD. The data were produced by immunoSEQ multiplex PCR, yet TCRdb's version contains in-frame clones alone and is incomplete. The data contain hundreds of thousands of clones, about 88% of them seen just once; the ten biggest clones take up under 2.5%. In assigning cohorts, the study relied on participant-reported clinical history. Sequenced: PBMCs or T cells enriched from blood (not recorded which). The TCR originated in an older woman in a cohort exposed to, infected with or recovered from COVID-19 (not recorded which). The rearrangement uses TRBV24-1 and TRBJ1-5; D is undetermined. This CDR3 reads CATSDPSSNQPQHF. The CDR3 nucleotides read TGTGCCACCAGTGATCCCTCTAGCAATCAGCCCCAGCATTTT.